A selection of T cell receptor beta chains follows, all from one sample in a study of cytomegalovirus exposure and HLA in healthy donors. Generated by immunoSEQ multiplex PCR, the TCRdb table keeps only in-frame clones and is missing some. Of 220,000 or so clones listed, 65% to 85% are singletons. Specimen: PBMCs. Receptor source: a young woman in good health and CMV-seropositive. Each CDR3 is given with its conserved first and last residue. D genes are given only for firm matches. Clone size appears in some rows only: once, few, many, or a class for an expanded clone.

TRBV5-6	TRBJ1-3	NA	15	NA	CASSFQGESGNTIYF	TGTGCCAGCAGCTTTCAGGGAGAGTCTGGAAACACCATATATTTT
TRBV6-5	TRBJ1-2	NA	14	TRBD1	CASRPRDRGSGYTF	TGTGCCAGCAGGCCCCGGGACAGGGGTTCTGGCTACACCTTC
TRBV30	TRBJ1-5	NA	15	NA	CAWRGYIMGNQPQHF	TGTGCCTGGAGGGGGTACATTATGGGGAATCAGCCCCAGCATTTT
TRBV5-1	TRBJ2-7	NA	14	NA	CASSLLLGDYEQYF	TGCGCCAGCAGCTTGCTGTTAGGGGACTACGAGCAGTACTTC
TRBV19	TRBJ2-7	NA	14	TRBD1	CASSIQDRDHEQYF	TGTGCCAGTAGTATACAGGACAGGGACCACGAGCAGTACTTC
TRBV27	TRBJ2-3	NA	14	NA	CASSLADSTDTQYF	TGTGCCAGCAGTCTAGCAGACAGCACAGATACGCAGTATTTT
TRBV9	TRBJ1-1	NA	13	NA	CASSPHGHRWAFF	TGTGCCAGCAGCCCCCACGGACATCGGTGGGCTTTCTTT
TRBV5-1	TRBJ1-2	NA	15	NA	CASSLAEGLNYGYTF	TGCGCCAGCAGCTTGGCCGAGGGTCTTAACTATGGCTACACCTTC
TRBV27	TRBJ1-5	NA	16	NA	CASSPFQGGPNQPQHF	TGTGCCAGCAGTCCCTTCCAAGGGGGGCCTAATCAGCCCCAGCATTTT
TRBV7-2	TRBJ1-1	NA	14	TRBD1	CASSYRQGNTEAFF	TGTGCCAGCAGCTACCGACAGGGGAACACTGAAGCTTTCTTT
TRBV15	TRBJ1-5	NA	15	NA	CATSRARGDNQPQHF	TGTGCCACCAGCAGAGCTCGGGGTGACAATCAGCCCCAGCATTTT
TRBV19	TRBJ1-1	few	14	NA	CASSIRQGWTEAFF	TGTGCCAGTAGTATAAGGCAGGGGTGGACTGAAGCTTTCTTT
TRBV27	TRBJ2-3	NA	14	TRBD1	CASSTGGGTDTQYF	TGTGCCAGCAGCACAGGGGGCGGCACAGATACGCAGTATTTT